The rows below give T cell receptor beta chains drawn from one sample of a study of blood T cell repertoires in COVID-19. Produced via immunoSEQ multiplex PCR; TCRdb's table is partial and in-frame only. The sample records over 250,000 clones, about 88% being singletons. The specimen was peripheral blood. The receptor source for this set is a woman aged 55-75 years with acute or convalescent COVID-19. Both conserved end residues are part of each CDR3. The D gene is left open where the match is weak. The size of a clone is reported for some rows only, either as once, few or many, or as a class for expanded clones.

CARSLISGDSYQYF | TGTGCCAGAAGCTTGATTTCTGGAGACTCGTACCAGTACTTC | TRBJ2-7 | NA | TRBV5-3 | NA
CASSSPRQGKEAFF | TGTGCCAGCAGTTCCCCCCGACAGGGGAAAGAAGCTTTCTTT | TRBJ1-1 | NA | TRBV6-5 | TRBD1
CASTGARRSPLHF | TGTGCCAGCACGGGAGCCCGCCGCTCACCCCTCCACTTT | TRBJ1-6 | NA | TRBV12-3/TRBV12-4 | NA
CASSLWSTGKRQPQHF | TGTGCCAGCAGTTTATGGTCTACAGGGAAAAGGCAGCCCCAGCATTTT | TRBJ1-5 | once | TRBV27 | NA
CASSQDLGAWDQETQYF | TGTGCCAGCAGCCAAGATCTGGGGGCGTGGGATCAAGAGACCCAGTACTTC | TRBJ2-5 | NA | TRBV3-1/TRBV3-2 | NA
CASSPGTGGGETQYF | TGTGCCAGCTCACCAGGGACAGGGGGCGGTGAGACCCAGTACTTC | TRBJ2-5 | once | TRBV18 | TRBD1
CASSLDRATNQPQHF | TGTGCCAGCAGCCTCGACAGAGCCACCAATCAGCCCCAGCATTTT | TRBJ1-5 | NA | TRBV7-9 | NA
CASSFKGGSYNEQFF | TGTGCCAGCAGTTTTAAGGGGGGGTCCTACAATGAGCAGTTCTTC | TRBJ2-1 | once | TRBV27 | NA
CASSLVGGGYTF | TGTGCCAGCAGCTTGGTGGGGGGTGGCTACACCTTC | TRBJ1-2 | NA | TRBV5-6 | NA
CASSPRGNQPQHF | TGTGCCAGCAGTCCTCGGGGGAATCAGCCCCAGCATTTT | TRBJ1-5 | once | TRBV3-1/TRBV3-2 | NA
CASSEGLRDTQYF | TGTGCCAGCAGCGAGGGACTGAGGGATACGCAGTATTTT | TRBJ2-3 | once | TRBV7-2 | NA
CASSYSQQGAGYGYTF | TGTGCCAGCAGTTACTCCCAACAGGGGGCTGGCTATGGCTACACCTTC | TRBJ1-2 | NA | TRBV6-6 | TRBD1
CASSQGLPNYGYTF | TGCGCCAGCAGCCAAGGGCTGCCCAACTATGGCTACACCTTC | TRBJ1-2 | NA | TRBV4-3 | NA
CAYGLAGDYNEQFF | TGTGCCTACGGACTAGCGGGAGACTACAATGAGCAGTTCTTC | TRBJ2-1 | NA | TRBV30 | TRBD2
CASSPWAQNGEKLFF | TGTGCCAGCAGCCCATGGGCCCAAAACGGTGAAAAACTGTTTTTT | TRBJ1-4 | few | TRBV3-1/TRBV3-2 | NA